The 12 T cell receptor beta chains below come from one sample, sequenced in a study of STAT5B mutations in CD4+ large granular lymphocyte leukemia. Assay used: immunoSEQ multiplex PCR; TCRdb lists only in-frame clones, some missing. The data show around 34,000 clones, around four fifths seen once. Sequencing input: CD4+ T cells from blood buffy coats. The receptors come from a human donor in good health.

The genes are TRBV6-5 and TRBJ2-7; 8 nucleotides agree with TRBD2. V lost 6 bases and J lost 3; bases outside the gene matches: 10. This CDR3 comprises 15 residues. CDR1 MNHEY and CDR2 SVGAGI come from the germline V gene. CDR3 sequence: CASRPAGGPLYEQYF. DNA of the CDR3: TGTGCCAGCAGACCGGCGGGAGGACCTCTCTACGAGCAGTACTTC.

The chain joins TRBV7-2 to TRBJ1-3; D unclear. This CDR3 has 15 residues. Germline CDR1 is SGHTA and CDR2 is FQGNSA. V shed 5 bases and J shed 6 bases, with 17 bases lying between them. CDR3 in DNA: TGTGCCAGCAGCCCCCCGGAGGGAGGGTTAAACACCATATATTTT. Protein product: CASSPPEGGLNTIYF.

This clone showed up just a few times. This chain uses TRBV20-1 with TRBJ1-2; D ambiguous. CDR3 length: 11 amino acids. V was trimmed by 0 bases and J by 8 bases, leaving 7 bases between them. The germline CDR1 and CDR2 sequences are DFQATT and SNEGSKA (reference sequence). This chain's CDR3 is CSARDTGGYTF. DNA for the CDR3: TGCAGTGCTAGAGATACCGGGGGCTACACCTTC.

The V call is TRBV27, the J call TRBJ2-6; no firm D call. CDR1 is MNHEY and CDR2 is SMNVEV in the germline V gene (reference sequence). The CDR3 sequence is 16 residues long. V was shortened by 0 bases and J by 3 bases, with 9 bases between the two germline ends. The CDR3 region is CASSLSVTNGANVLTF. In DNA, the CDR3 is TGTGCCAGCAGTTTATCGGTCACCAATGGGGCCAACGTCCTGACTTTC.

CDR3 nucleotide sequence: TGTGCTAGTGGAAACAACCCGGGGGACGAGACCCAGTACTTC. This encodes CASGNNPGDETQYF. The chain is built from TRBV12-5 and TRBJ2-5, with TRBD2 as a possible D gene (6 bases). The CDR3 loop spans 14 amino acids. The V gene's germline CDR1 is LGHNT and CDR2 FRNRAP. V lost 6 bases to trimming and J lost 5 bases, with 16 bases between them. The complete variable domain, with remaining parts taken from reference TRBV12-5 and TRBJ2-5, reads DARVTQTPRHKVTEMGQEVTMRCQPILGHNTVFWYRQTMMQGLELLAYFRNRAPLDDSGMPKDRFSAEMPDATLATLKIQPSEPRDSAVYFCASGNNPGDETQYFGPGTRLLVL.

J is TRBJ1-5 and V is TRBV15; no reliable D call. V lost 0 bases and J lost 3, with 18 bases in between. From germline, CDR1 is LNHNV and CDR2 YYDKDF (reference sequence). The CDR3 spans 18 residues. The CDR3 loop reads CATSRDPFMRVNNQPQHF. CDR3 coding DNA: TGTGCCACCAGCAGAGATCCCTTCATGAGGGTGAACAATCAGCCCCAGCATTTT.

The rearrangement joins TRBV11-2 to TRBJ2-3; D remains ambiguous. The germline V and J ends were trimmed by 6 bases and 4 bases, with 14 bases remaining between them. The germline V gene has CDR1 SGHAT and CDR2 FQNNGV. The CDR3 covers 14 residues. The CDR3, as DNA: TGTGCCAGCAGACGCAGCCGGGTCCCAGATACGCAGTATTTT. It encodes CASRRSRVPDTQYF.

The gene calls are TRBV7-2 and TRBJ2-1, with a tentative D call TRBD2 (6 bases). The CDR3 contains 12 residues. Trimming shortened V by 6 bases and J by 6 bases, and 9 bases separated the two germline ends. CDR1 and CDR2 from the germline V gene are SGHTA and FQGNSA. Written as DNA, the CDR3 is TGTGCCAGCAGACGGGACTTCAATGAGCAGTTCTTC. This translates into CASRRDFNEQFF. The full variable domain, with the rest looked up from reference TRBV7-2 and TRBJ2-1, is GAGVSQSPSNKVTEKGKDVELRCDPISGHTALYWYRQSLGQGLEFLIYFQGNSAPDKSGLPSDRFSAERTGGSVSTLTIQRTQQEDSAVYLCASRRDFNEQFFGPGTRLTVL.

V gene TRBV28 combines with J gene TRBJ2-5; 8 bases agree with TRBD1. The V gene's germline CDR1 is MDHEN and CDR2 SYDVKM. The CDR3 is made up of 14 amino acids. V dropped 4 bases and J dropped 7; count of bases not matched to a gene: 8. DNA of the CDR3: TGTGCCAGCAGTTGGGTACAGGGGGTCGGGACCCAGTACTTC. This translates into CASSWVQGVGTQYF.

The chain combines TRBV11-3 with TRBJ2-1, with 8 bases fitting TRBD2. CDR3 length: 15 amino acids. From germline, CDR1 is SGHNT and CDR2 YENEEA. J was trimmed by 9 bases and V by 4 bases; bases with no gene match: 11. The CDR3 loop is CASSSSGGASAEQFF. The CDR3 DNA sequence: TGTGCCAGCAGCTCATCGGGAGGGGCGAGTGCTGAGCAGTTCTTC.

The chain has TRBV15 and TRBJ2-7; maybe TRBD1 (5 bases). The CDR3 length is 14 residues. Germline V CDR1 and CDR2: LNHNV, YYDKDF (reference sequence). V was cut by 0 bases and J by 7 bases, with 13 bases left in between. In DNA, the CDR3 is TGTGCCACCAGCAGAGATGGTTTTAACAGGGAGCAGTACTTC. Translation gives CATSRDGFNREQYF. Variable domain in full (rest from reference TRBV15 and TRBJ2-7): DAMVIQNPRYQVTQFGKPVTLSCSQTLNHNVMYWYQQKSSQAPKLLFHYYDKDFNNEADTPDNFQSRRPNTSFCFLDIRSPGLGDTAMYLCATSRDGFNREQYFGPGTRLTVT.

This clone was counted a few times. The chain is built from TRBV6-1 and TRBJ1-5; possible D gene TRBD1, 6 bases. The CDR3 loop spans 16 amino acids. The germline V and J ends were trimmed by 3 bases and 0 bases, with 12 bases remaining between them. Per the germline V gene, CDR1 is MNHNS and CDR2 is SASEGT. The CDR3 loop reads CASSDPGTYSNQPQHF. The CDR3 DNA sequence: TGTGCCAGCAGTGACCCCGGGACATATAGCAATCAGCCCCAGCATTTT.